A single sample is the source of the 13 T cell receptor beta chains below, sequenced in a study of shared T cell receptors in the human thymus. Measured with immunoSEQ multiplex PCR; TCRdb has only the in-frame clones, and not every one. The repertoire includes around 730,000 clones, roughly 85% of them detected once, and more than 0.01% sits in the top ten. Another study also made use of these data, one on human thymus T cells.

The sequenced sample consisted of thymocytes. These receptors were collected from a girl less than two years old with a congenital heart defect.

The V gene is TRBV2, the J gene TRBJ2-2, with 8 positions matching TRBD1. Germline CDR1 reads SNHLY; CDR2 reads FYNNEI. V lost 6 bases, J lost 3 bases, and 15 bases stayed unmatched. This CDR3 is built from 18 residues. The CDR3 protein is CASSLGETGVPHTGELFF. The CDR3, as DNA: TGTGCCAGCAGCTTGGGAGAGACAGGGGTTCCACACACCGGGGAGCTGTTTTTT.

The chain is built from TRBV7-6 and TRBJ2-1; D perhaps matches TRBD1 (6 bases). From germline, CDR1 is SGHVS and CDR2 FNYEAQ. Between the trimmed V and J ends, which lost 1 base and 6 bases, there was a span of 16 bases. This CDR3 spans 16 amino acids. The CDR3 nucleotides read TGTGCCAGCAGCTTAGGCGGTGCCAGGGGTAGCAATGAGCAGTTCTTC. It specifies CASSLGGARGSNEQFF.

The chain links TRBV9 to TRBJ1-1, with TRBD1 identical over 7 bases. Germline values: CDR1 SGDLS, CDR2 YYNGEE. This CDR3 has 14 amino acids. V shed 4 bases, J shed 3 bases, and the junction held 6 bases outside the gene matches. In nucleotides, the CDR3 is TGTGCCAGCAGCCCTGACAGGGCGGACACTGAAGCTTTCTTT. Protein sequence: CASSPDRADTEAFF.

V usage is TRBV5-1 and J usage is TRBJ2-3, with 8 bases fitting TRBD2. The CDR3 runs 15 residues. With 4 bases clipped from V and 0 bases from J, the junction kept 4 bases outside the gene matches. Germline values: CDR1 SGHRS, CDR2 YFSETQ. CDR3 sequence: CASSGSGASTDTQYF. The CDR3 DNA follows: TGCGCCAGCAGCGGTAGCGGGGCTAGCACAGATACGCAGTATTTT.

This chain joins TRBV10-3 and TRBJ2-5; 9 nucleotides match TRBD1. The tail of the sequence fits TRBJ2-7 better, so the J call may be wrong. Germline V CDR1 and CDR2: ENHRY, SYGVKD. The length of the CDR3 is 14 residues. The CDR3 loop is CAISGTGESYEQYF. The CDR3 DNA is TGTGCCATCAGTGGGACAGGGGAAAGCTACGAGCAGTACTTC.

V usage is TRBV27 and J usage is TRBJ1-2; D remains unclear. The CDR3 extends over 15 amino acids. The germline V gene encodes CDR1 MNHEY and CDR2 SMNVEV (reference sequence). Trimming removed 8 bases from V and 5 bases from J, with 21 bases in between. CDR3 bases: TGTGCCAGCGCATTAGCCAAGGCGGAGTTGTATGGCTACACCTTC. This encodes CASALAKAELYGYTF.

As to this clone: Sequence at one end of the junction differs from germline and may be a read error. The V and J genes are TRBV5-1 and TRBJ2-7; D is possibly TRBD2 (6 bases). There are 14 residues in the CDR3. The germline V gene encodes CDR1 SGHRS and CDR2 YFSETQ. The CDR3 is CASSLVGGANEQCF. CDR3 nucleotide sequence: TGCGCCAGCAGCTTGGTGGGGGGTGCCAACGAGCAGTGCTTC.

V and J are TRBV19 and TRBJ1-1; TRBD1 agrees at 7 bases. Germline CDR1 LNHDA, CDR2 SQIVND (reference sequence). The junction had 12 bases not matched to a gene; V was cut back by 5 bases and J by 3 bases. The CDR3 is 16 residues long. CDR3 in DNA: TGTGCCAGTAGTCTGGACAGGAGCATTTGGGACACTGAAGCTTTCTTT. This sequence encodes CASSLDRSIWDTEAFF.

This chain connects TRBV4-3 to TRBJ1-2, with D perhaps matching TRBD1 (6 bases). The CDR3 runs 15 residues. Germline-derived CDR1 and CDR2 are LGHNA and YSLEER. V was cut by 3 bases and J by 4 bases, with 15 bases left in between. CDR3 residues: CASSHHPGTPYGYTF. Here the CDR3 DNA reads TGCGCCAGCAGCCATCACCCCGGGACACCCTATGGCTACACCTTC.

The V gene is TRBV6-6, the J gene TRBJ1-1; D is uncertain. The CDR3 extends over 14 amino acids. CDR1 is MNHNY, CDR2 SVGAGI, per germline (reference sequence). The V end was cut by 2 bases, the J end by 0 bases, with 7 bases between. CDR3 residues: CASSYGELNTEAFF. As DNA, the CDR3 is TGTGCCAGCAGTTACGGGGAGTTGAACACTGAAGCTTTCTTT.

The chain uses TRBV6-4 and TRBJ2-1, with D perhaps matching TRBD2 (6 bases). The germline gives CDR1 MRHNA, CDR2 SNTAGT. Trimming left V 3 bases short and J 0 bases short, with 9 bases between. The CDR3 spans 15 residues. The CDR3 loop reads CASSELASSYNEQFF. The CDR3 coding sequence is TGTGCCAGCAGTGAACTAGCAAGCTCCTACAATGAGCAGTTCTTC.

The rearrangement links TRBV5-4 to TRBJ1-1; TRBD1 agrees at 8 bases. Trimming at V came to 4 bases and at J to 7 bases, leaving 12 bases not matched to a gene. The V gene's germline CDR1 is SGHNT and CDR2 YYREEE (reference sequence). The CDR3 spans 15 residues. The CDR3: CASSRPRDRSHEAFF. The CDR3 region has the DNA TGTGCCAGCAGCCGGCCACGGGACAGGTCCCATGAAGCTTTCTTT.

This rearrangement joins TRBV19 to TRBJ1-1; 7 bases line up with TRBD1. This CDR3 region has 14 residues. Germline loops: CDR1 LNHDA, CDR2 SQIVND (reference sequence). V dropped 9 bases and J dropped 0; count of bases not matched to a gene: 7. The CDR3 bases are TGTGCCAGCTCAGAGACAGGGATGAACACTGAAGCTTTCTTT. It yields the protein CASSETGMNTEAFF.